This TCR beta chain was identified in a study of cytomegalovirus exposure and HLA in healthy donors. Primers for the PCR totalled 60 Vbeta and 13 Jbeta. Some clones are missing from TCRdb's copy, which holds only in-frame ones; the method was immunoSEQ multiplex PCR. Of 150,000 or so clones in the sample, roughly four fifths were seen once. Looked up from germline, CDR1 is SNHLY and CDR2 is FYNNEI. V was shortened by 3 bases and J by 6 bases, with 16 bases between the two germline ends. This CDR3 is built from 15 residues. This chain joins TRBV2 and TRBJ2-3, with D possibly matching TRBD2 (5 bases). The receptor was derived from a man aged 30 to 45 in good health and CMV-seropositive. What was sequenced was PBMCs. This CDR3 reads CASSEEALSRDTQYF. For the CDR3, the DNA is TGTGCCAGCAGTGAGGAGGCCCTAAGCAGGGATACGCAGTATTTT.